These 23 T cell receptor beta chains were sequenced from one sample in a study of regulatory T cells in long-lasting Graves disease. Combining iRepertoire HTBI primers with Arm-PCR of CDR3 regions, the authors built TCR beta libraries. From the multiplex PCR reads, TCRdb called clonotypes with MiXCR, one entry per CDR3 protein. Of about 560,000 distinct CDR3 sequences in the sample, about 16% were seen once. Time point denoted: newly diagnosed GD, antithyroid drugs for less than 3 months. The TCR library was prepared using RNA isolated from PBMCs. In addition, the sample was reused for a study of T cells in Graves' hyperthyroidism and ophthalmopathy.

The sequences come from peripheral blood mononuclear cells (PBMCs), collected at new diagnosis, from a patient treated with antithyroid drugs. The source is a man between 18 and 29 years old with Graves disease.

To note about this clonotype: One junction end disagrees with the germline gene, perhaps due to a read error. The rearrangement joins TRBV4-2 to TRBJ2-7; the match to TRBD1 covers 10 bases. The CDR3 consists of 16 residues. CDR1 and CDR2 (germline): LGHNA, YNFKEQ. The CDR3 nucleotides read TGTGCCAGCAGCCAAGAAGGGGACAGGGGTTCCTACGAGCAATACTTC. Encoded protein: CASSQEGDRGSYEQYF.

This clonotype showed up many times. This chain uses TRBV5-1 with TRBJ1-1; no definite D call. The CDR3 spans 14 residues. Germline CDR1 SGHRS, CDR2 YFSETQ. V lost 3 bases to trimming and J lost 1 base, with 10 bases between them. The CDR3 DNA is TGCGCCAGCAGCTCAGACGGAGCGAACACTGAAGCTTTCTTT. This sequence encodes CASSSDGANTEAFF.

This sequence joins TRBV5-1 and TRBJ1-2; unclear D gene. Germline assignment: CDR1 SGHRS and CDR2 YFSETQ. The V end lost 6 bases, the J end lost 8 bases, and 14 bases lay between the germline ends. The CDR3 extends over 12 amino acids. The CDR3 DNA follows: TGCGCCAGCACCTCCGGTGCCCGAGGCTACACCTTC. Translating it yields CASTSGARGYTF.

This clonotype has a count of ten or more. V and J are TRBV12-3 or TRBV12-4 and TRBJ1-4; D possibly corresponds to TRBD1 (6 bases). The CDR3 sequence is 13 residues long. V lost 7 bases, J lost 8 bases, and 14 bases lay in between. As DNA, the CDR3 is TGTGCCAGCACCACCGGGACATACGAAAAACTGTTTTTT. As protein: CASTTGTYEKLFF.

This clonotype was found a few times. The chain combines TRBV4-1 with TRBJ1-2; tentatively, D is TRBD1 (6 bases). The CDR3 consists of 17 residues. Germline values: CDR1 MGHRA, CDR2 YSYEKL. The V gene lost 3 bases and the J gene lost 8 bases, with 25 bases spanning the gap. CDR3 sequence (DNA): TGCGCCAGCAGCCAGCACTCGAGGGGGGTTATTCCCAGAGGCTACACCTTC. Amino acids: CASSQHSRGVIPRGYTF.

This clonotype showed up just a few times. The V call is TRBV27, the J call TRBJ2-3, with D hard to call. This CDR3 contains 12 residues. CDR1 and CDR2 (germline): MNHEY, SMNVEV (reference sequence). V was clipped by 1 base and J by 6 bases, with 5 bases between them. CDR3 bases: TGTGCCAGCAGTTTATATCGGGATACGCAGTATTTT. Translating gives CASSLYRDTQYF.

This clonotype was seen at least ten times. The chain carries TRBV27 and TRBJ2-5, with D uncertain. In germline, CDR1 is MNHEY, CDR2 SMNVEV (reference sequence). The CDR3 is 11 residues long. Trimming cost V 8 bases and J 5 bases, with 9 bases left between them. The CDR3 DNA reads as TGTGCCAGCCCTAGAAAGGAGACCCAGTACTTC. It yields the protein CASPRKETQYF.

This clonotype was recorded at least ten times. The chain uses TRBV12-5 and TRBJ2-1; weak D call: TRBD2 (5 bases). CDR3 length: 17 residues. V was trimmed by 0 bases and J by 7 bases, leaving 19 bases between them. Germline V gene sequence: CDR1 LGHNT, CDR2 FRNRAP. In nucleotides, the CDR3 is TGTGCTAGTGGTTTGGTACACGGACTCCTTCAAGGGAATGAGCAGTTCTTC. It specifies CASGLVHGLLQGNEQFF.

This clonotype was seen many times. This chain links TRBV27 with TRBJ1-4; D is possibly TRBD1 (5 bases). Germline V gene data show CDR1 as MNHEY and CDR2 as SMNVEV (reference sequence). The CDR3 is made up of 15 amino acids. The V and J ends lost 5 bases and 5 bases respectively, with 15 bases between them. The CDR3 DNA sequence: TGTGCCAGCAGTAATCTCCGGGACGGGAATGAAAAACTGTTTTTT. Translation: CASSNLRDGNEKLFF.

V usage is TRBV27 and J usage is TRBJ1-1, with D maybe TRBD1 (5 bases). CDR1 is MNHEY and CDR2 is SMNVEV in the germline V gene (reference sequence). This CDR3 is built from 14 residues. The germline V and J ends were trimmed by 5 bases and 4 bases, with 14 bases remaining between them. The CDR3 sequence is CASSPLLRGTEAFF. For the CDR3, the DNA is TGTGCCAGCAGTCCGTTACTTAGGGGCACTGAAGCTTTCTTT.

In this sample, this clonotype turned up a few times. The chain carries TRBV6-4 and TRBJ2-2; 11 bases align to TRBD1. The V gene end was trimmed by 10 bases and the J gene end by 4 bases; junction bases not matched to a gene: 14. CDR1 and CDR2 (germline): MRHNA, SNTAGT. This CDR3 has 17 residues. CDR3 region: CATADRGRIGGTGELFF. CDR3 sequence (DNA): TGTGCCACCGCGGACAGGGGGCGAATTGGTGGCACCGGGGAGCTGTTTTTT.

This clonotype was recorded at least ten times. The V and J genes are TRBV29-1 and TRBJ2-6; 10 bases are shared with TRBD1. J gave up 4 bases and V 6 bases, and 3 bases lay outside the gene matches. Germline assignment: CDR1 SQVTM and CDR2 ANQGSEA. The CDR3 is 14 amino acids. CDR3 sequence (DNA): TGCAGCGTGGACAGGGGGGACGGGGCCAACGTCCTGACTTTC. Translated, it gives CSVDRGDGANVLTF.

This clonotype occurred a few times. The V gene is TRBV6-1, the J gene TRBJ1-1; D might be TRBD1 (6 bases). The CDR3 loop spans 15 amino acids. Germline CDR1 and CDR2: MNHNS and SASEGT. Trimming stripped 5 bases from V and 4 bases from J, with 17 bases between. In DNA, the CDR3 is TGTGCCAGCAGTACCCGGGGGACATCCCGCACTGAAGCTTTCTTT. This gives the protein CASSTRGTSRTEAFF.

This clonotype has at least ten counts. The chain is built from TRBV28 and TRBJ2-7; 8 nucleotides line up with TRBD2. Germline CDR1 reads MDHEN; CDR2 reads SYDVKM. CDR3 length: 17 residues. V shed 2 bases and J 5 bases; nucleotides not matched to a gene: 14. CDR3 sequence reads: CASSLPSGGPITHEQYF. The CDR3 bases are TGTGCCAGCAGTTTACCTTCGGGAGGGCCGATTACCCACGAGCAGTACTTC.

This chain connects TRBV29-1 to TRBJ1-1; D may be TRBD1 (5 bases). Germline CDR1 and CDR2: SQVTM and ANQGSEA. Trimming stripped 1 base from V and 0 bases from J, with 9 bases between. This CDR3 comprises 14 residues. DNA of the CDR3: TGCAGCGTTGAAGGGGGGGTCGTGAACACTGAAGCTTTCTTT. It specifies CSVEGGVVNTEAFF.

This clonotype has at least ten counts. The CDR3 sequence: CASSRGDGGYTF. The CDR3 DNA reads TGTGCCAGCAGCCGCGGGGATGGAGGCTACACCTTC. This chain links TRBV27 with TRBJ1-2, with D hard to call. The CDR3 totals 12 residues. Germline lookup yields CDR1 MNHEY and CDR2 SMNVEV (reference sequence). V was shortened by 6 bases and J by 8 bases, with 13 bases between the two germline ends.

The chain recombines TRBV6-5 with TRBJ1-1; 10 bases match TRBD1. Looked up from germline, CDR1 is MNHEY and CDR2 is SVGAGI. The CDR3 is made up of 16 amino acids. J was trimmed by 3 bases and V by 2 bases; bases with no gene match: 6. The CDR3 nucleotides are TGTGCCAGCAGTTACGAGAGACAGGGGGCGGACACTGAAGCTTTCTTT. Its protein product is CASSYERQGADTEAFF.

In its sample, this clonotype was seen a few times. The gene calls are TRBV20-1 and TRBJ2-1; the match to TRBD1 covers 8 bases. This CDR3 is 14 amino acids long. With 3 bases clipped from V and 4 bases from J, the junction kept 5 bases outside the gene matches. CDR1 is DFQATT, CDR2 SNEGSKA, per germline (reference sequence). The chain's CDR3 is CSARQGAPYNEQFF. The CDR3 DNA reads TGCAGTGCTAGGCAGGGGGCACCGTACAATGAGCAGTTCTTC.

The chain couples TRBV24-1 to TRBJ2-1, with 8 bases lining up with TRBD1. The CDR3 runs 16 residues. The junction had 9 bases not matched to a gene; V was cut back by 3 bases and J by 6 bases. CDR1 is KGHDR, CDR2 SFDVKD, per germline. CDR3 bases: TGTGCCACCAGTGATCCCGGGACAGGAAAGGGCAATGAGCAGTTCTTC. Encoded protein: CATSDPGTGKGNEQFF.

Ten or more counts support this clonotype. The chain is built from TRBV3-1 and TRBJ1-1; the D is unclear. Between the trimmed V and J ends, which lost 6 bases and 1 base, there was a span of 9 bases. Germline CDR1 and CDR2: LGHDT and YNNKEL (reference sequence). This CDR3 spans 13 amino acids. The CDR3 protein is CASRTVGNTEAFF. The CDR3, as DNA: TGTGCCAGCAGGACCGTCGGGAACACTGAAGCTTTCTTT.

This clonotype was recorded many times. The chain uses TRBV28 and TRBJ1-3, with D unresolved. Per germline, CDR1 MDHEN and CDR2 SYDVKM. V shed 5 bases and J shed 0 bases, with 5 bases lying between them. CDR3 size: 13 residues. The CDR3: CASSEISGNTIYF. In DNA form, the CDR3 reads TGTGCCAGCAGTGAAATCTCTGGAAACACCATATATTTT.

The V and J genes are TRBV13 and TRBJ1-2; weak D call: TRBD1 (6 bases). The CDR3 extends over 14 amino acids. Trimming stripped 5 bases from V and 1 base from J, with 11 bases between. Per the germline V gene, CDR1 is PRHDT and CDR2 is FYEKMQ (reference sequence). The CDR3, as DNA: TGTGCCAGCAGCGCGAGACAGGTTAACTATGGCTACACCTTC. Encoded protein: CASSARQVNYGYTF.

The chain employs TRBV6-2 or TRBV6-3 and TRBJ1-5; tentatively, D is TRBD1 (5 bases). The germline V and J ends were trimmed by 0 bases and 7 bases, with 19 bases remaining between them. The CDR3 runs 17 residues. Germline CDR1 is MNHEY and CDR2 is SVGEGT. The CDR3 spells CASSYSAAGRKGQPQHF. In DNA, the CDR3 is TGTGCCAGCAGTTACTCGGCGGCAGGGAGGAAAGGACAGCCCCAGCATTTT.